Sequencing of this T cell receptor beta chain was carried out in a study of cytomegalovirus exposure and HLA in healthy donors. Study-level results: According to a later analysis, most TCR beta chains associated with CMV appeared HLA-restricted.

A multiplex PCR was run with 60 Vbeta primers and 13 Jbeta primers. Profiling relied on immunoSEQ multiplex PCR, and the TCRdb table lists in-frame clones only, not all of them. Among under 150,000 clones listed, approximately 80% were seen once. Comments on this clone: Its antigen remains unknown.

These donors counted as nominally healthy when sampled, but unrecorded immune exposures were likely. Sequencing used PBMCs. The receptor's source is a male donor in good health and CMV-seropositive.

CDR3 loop: CASSGAGTLDNEQFF. The CDR3 DNA reads as TGTGCCAGCAGCGGAGCCGGGACACTGGACAATGAGCAGTTCTTC. The chain couples TRBV9 to TRBJ2-1; the D gene is possibly TRBD1 (6 bases). The CDR3 has 15 amino acids. Looked up from germline, CDR1 is SGDLS and CDR2 is YYNGEE. V lost 3 bases to trimming and J lost 5 bases, with 15 bases between them.